The 18 T cell receptor beta chains in this list originate from one sample, sequenced in a study of cytotoxic CD8 clonotypes in ibrutinib-treated CLL. TCRdb's copy holds only in-frame clones and misses some; the assay was immunoSEQ multiplex PCR. Of fewer than 300,000 clones listed, 76% are singletons. Sequencing was performed on PBMCs, taken at disease progression, from a patient treated with ibrutinib. The receptors derive from a human donor with chronic lymphocytic leukemia.

The chain uses TRBV2 and TRBJ2-3; 9 positions agree with TRBD2. CDR1 and CDR2 (germline): SNHLY, FYNNEI. This CDR3 spans 16 amino acids. With V trimmed by 2 bases and J by 5 bases, 8 bases remained unmatched. CDR3 amino acids: CASSENPGLAGDTQYF. The CDR3 bases are TGTGCCAGCAGTGAAAACCCGGGACTAGCTGGAGATACGCAGTATTTT.

The V gene is TRBV9, the J gene TRBJ1-2, with unresolved D. The CDR3 spans 12 residues. The germline V gene encodes CDR1 SGDLS and CDR2 YYNGEE. Trimming left V 4 bases short and J 7 bases short, with 11 bases between. The CDR3 loop reads CASSPAPLGYTF. The CDR3 nucleotides read TGTGCCAGCAGCCCCGCCCCTCTTGGCTACACCTTC.

CDR3 nucleotides: TGTGCCAGCAGTTTCGCGCTCAGAGCAGATACGCAGTATTTT. It yields the protein CASSFALRADTQYF. The chain carries TRBV6-5 and TRBJ2-3; D remains ambiguous. Germline CDR1 and CDR2: MNHEY and SVGAGI. V was cut by 4 bases and J by 4 bases, with 12 bases left in between. The CDR3 loop spans 14 amino acids.

This chain uses TRBV29-1 with TRBJ2-7; D is perhaps TRBD2 (6 bases). The CDR3 consists of 12 residues. The V end was cut by 4 bases, the J end by 7 bases, with 14 bases between. CDR1 and CDR2 from the germline V gene are SQVTM and ANQGSEA. In nucleotides, the CDR3 is TGCAGCGTTGGGGAGGCGGTTTATGAGCAGTACTTC. It yields the protein CSVGEAVYEQYF.

In its sample, this clone was seen once. The chain's CDR3 is CASSSQADSGNTIYF. The CDR3 coding sequence is TGTGCCAGCAGCTCTCAGGCAGACTCTGGAAACACCATATATTTT. The rearrangement uses TRBV7-7 and TRBJ1-3; D remains unclear. CDR3 length: 15 residues. Trimming took 4 bases from V and 0 from J, leaving 10 bases between them. Germline CDR1 and CDR2: SSHAT and FNYEAQ (reference sequence).

This clone was detected once. This chain connects TRBV5-1 to TRBJ2-7, with 8 bases matching TRBD1. Germline CDR1 is SGHRS and CDR2 is YFSETQ. The CDR3 loop spans 14 amino acids. Germline trimming cut 4 bases from V and 5 bases from J; bases unmatched to any gene: 8. The CDR3 loop reads CASSRETGDDEQYF. The CDR3 DNA sequence: TGCGCCAGCAGCCGGGAGACAGGGGACGACGAGCAGTACTTC.

The chain links TRBV27 to TRBJ2-1, with TRBD1 identical over 7 bases. V lost 6 bases to trimming and J lost 9 bases; unmatched junction nucleotides: 5. The V gene's germline CDR1 is MNHEY and CDR2 SMNVEV (reference sequence). CDR3 length: 12 residues. CDR3 region: CASRKGATEQFF. The DNA of the CDR3 is TGTGCCAGCAGGAAGGGGGCTACTGAGCAGTTCTTC.

The J gene is TRBJ1-3, the V gene TRBV4-1, with D hard to call. The CDR3 is 16 residues long. The germline V gene encodes CDR1 MGHRA and CDR2 YSYEKL. The V end was cut by 0 bases, the J end by 0 bases, with 9 bases between. CDR3 nucleotides: TGCGCCAGCAGCCAAGACCCCCCGGCCTCTGGAAACACCATATATTTT. Its translation: CASSQDPPASGNTIYF.

This clone has just a few counts. V is TRBV4-1 and J is TRBJ1-2, with D maybe TRBD1 (5 bases). The CDR3 sequence is 14 residues long. Germline lookup yields CDR1 MGHRA and CDR2 YSYEKL. V was trimmed by 0 bases and J by 8 bases, leaving 13 bases between them. The CDR3 region has the DNA TGCGCCAGCAGCCAAGAGATCAGAGGGGAAGGCTACACCTTC. It yields the protein CASSQEIRGEGYTF.

The CDR3 nucleotides read TGTGCCAGCAGCGAACACCGGGACACGGGTCCGAATGAGCAGTTCTTC. This sequence encodes CASSEHRDTGPNEQFF. The V call is TRBV21-1, the J call TRBJ2-1; TRBD1, as called in the table, went unchecked against the DNA. TRBV21-1 has pseudogene status. The CDR3 consists of 16 residues.

This clone was seen a handful of times. J is TRBJ2-2 and V is TRBV4-1, with D possibly TRBD2 on 6 matching bases. This CDR3 comprises 13 residues. V shed 6 bases and J shed 6 bases, with 11 bases lying between them. Germline assignment: CDR1 MGHRA and CDR2 YSYEKL. The CDR3 sequence is CASRGGGSGELFF. CDR3 DNA: TGCGCCAGCAGGGGGGGAGGCTCCGGGGAGCTGTTTTTT.

For the CDR3, the DNA is TGCGCCAGCAGCCAAGATAACAGGGGCTACGAGCAGTACTTC. Its translation is CASSQDNRGYEQYF. The V gene is TRBV4-3, the J gene TRBJ2-7; 7 positions agree with TRBD1. CDR1 and CDR2 from the germline V gene are LGHNA and YSLEER. The CDR3 has 14 amino acids. V dropped 0 bases and J dropped 3; count of bases not matched to a gene: 2.

The chain joins TRBV7-6 to TRBJ2-2, with unresolved D. CDR1 SGHVS and CDR2 FNYEAQ come from the germline V gene. Trimming shortened V by 2 bases and J by 1 base, and 11 bases separated the two germline ends. This CDR3 has 16 residues. The CDR3 loop reads CASSLFRAENTGELFF. CDR3 nucleotides: TGTGCCAGCAGCTTATTCCGGGCGGAGAACACCGGGGAGCTGTTTTTT.

The J gene is TRBJ2-7, the V gene TRBV7-3, with TRBD1 matching 7 bases. This CDR3 has 14 amino acids. V lost 2 bases and J lost 1; bases outside the gene matches: 2. The germline CDR1 and CDR2 sequences are SGHTA and FQGTGA. CDR3 coding DNA: TGTGCCAGCAGCTTATCGGGACAGTCCTACGAGCAGTACTTC. Its protein is CASSLSGQSYEQYF.

The chain recombines TRBV11-3 with TRBJ2-2; no definite D call. Germline V gene data show CDR1 as SGHNT and CDR2 as YENEEA. This CDR3 contains 13 residues. The V end was cut by 6 bases, the J end by 5 bases, with 10 bases between. The CDR3 sequence: CASRAGFTGELFF. The CDR3 DNA follows: TGTGCCAGCAGAGCCGGGTTTACCGGGGAGCTGTTTTTT.

This clone has more than one count but fewer than ten. This rearrangement joins TRBV19 to TRBJ2-7, with unresolved D. This CDR3 is 15 amino acids long. Germline CDR1 reads LNHDA; CDR2 reads SQIVND (reference sequence). The V gene lost 3 bases and the J gene lost 2 bases, with 14 bases spanning the gap. The CDR3 reads CASSIRPGLAYEQYF. Written as DNA, the CDR3 is TGTGCCAGTAGTATCCGCCCCGGGTTAGCCTACGAGCAGTACTTC.

This chain uses TRBV27 with TRBJ1-5; D call uncertain. The CDR3 consists of 15 residues. V was cut by 7 bases and J by 0 bases, with 13 bases left in between. CDR1 and CDR2 (germline): MNHEY, SMNVEV (reference sequence). The CDR3 DNA is TGTGCCAGCAAAAGATTCTCGAATAGCAATCAGCCCCAGCATTTT. Its translation: CASKRFSNSNQPQHF.

This clone was detected once. The chain carries TRBV28 and TRBJ2-7; D not resolved. This CDR3 spans 14 amino acids. Germline loops: CDR1 MDHEN, CDR2 SYDVKM. Trimming shortened V by 6 bases and J by 2 bases, and 14 bases separated the two germline ends. Written as DNA, the CDR3 is TGTGCCAGCAGCCCAGGCTTCGTTACCTACGAGCAGTACTTC. Protein product: CASSPGFVTYEQYF.